This record concerns one T cell receptor beta chain sequence. Germline V gene data show CDR1 as LGHDT and CDR2 as YNNKEL (reference sequence). The CDR3 consists of 16 residues. V shed 1 base and J shed 1 base, with 12 bases lying between them. This specimen comes from a study of blood T cell repertoires in COVID-19. On the study more broadly: COVID-19 samples collected from the United States, Italy and Spain covered acute and convalescent phases.

Authors' methods: Amplifying reference gene primers gave estimates of nucleated cell counts. Assay used: immunoSEQ multiplex PCR; TCRdb lists only in-frame clones, some missing. V and J calls and clone size follow that table, whereas D and trimming were derived from the DNA. The table shows about 99,000 clones, with 84% occurring only once. The receptor was derived from a man aged 65 to 85 with active or convalescent COVID-19. Sequencing was performed on peripheral blood. J is TRBJ2-3 and V is TRBV3-1 (or the pseudogene TRBV3-2), with D possibly TRBD2 on 5 matching bases. The CDR3 spells CASSQGVATGTDTQYF. CDR3 sequence (DNA): TGTGCCAGCAGCCAAGGGGTAGCGACCGGCACAGATACGCAGTATTTT.